The clone carrying this T cell receptor (beta chain) was counted a single time. MiXCR was run by TCRdb on the 5' RACE reads, yielding one entry per CDR3 protein. The table lists roughly 30,000 distinct CDR3 sequences, roughly 13% of them singletons, with 5.2% in the top ten. The data belong to a study of neurological immune-mediated disorders. The V segment lost 1 base and the J segment 3 bases; nucleotides outside the gene matches: 6. Germline CDR1 is MNHEY and CDR2 is SVGAGI. This CDR3 has 16 amino acids. Time point denoted: technical triplicate 2. CD4+ or CD8+ T cells, around 940,000 per library, were used for sorted libraries.

This sequence originates from a female donor with HTLV-1-associated myelopathy (HAM/TSP). The sequenced material came from CD4+ T cells from blood. The rearrangement links TRBV6-5 to TRBJ2-3; 8 nucleotides align to TRBD1. The CDR3 spells CASSYWGRGPTDTQYF. The CDR3 region has the DNA TGTGCCAGCAGTTACTGGGGCAGGGGGCCGACAGATACGCAGTATTTT.